This T cell receptor beta chain derives from a study of blood T cell repertoires in COVID-19. The V end was cut by 1 base, the J end by 2 bases, with 11 bases between. Germline V lookup: CDR1 SQVTM, CDR2 ANQGSEA. This CDR3 is 14 amino acids long. Original methodology: Counts of nucleated cells, estimated from reference gene primer amplification, were obtained. Repertoires were generated with immunoSEQ multiplex PCR, while TCRdb's copy carries only in-frame clones and drops some. V and J calls and clone size are copied from that table; D and trimming were computed from the DNA. Of about 160,000 clones detected, 85% appear once; the ten largest clones hold roughly 3%.

The sequence came from a human donor with acute or convalescent COVID-19. The donor label of this sample is uncertain. Sequenced material: peripheral blood. This chain joins TRBV29-1 and TRBJ2-5; D call uncertain. In DNA, the CDR3 is TGCAGCGTTGAAGGTAGAACGATTCAAGAGACCCAGTACTTC. Its translation: CSVEGRTIQETQYF.